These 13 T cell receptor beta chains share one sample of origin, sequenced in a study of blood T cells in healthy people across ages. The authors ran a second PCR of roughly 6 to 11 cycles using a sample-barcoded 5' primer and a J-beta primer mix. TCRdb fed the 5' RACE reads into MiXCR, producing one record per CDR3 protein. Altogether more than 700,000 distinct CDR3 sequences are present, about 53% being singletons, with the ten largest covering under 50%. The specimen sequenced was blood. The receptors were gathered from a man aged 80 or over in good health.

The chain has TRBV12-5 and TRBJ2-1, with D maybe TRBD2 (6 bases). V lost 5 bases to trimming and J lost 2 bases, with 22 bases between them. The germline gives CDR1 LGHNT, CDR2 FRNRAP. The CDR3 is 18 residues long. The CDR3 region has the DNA TGTGCTAGTGGTCGCGGACGGGACTCGCATCTTACCTACAATGAGCAGTTCTTC. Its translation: CASGRGRDSHLTYNEQFF.

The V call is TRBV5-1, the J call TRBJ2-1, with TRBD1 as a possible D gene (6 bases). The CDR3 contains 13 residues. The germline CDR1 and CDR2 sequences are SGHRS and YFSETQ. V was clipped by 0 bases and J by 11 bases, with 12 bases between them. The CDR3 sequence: CASSLGPQGKQFF. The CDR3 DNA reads TGCGCCAGCAGCTTGGGACCCCAGGGGAAGCAGTTCTTC. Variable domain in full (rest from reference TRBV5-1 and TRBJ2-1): KAGVTQTPRYLIKTRGQQVTLSCSPISGHRSVSWYQQTPGQGLQFLFEYFSETQRNKGNFPGRFSGRQFSNSRSEMNVSTLELGDSALYLCASSLGPQGKQFFGPGTRLTVL.

The CDR3 sequence: CSARNSGSFNIQYF. The DNA for the CDR3 is TGCAGTGCTAGAAATAGCGGGAGTTTCAACATTCAGTACTTC. The chain recombines TRBV20-1 with TRBJ2-4; 9 bases align to TRBD2. The V and J ends lost 2 bases and 7 bases, in that order; junction bases with no gene match: 6. The CDR3 extends over 14 amino acids. CDR1 and CDR2 from the germline V gene are DFQATT and SNEGSKA (reference sequence).

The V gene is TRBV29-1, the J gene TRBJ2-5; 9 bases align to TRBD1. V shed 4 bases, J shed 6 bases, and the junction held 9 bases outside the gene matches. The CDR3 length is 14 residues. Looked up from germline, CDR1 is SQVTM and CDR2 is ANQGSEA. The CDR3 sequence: CSVGGQGNMKTQYF. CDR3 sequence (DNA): TGCAGCGTTGGCGGACAGGGGAATATGAAGACCCAGTACTTC.

The CDR3 spells CASRRSGLASSYEQYF. The CDR3 nucleotides are TGTGCCAGCAGGCGCTCGGGACTAGCGAGCTCCTACGAGCAGTACTTC. V usage is TRBV6-2 or TRBV6-3 and J usage is TRBJ2-7, with 10 bases lining up with TRBD2. The length of the CDR3 is 16 residues. The V gene's germline CDR1 is MNHEY and CDR2 SVGEGT. V shed 6 bases and J 0 bases; nucleotides not matched to a gene: 8.

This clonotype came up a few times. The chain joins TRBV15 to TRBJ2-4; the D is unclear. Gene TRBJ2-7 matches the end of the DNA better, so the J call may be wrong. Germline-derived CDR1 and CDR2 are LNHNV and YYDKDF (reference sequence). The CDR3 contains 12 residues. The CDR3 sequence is CATSVGSHEQYF. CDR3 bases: TGTGCCACCAGTGTGGGATCCCACGAGCAGTACTTC.

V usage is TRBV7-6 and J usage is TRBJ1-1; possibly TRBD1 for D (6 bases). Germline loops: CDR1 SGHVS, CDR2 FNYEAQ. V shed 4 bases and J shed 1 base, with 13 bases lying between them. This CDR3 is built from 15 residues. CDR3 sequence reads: CASSSYRESNTEAFF. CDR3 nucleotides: TGTGCCAGCAGCTCGTACAGGGAATCGAACACTGAAGCTTTCTTT.

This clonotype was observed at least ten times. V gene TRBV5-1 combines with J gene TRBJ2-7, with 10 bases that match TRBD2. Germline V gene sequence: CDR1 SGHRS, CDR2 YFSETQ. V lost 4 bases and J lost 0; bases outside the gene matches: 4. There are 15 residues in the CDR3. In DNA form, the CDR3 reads TGCGCCAGCAGCGAACTAGCGGGAAGCTCCTACGAGCAGTACTTC. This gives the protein CASSELAGSSYEQYF.

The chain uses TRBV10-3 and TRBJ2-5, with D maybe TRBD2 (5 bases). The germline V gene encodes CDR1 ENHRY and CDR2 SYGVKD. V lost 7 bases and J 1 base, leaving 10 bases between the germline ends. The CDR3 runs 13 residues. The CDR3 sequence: CAINEGPQETQYF. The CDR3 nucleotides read TGTGCCATCAACGAGGGCCCCCAAGAGACCCAGTACTTC.

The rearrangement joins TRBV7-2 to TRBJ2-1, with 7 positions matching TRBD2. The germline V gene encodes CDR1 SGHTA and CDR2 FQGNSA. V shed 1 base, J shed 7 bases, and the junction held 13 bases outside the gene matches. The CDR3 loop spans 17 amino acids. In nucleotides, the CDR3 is TGTGCCAGCAGCTTAGGGGCGGGAGAGCCTCGGTTGAATGAGCAGTTCTTC. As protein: CASSLGAGEPRLNEQFF. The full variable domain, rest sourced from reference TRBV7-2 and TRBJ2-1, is GAGVSQSPSNKVTEKGKDVELRCDPISGHTALYWYRQSLGQGLEFLIYFQGNSAPDKSGLPSDRFSAERTGGSVSTLTIQRTQQEDSAVYLCASSLGAGEPRLNEQFFGPGTRLTVL.

The CDR3 DNA sequence: TGTGCCAGCAGCCCCGTCGGGGGGCCAAAAGAGACCCAGTACTTC. It is translated as CASSPVGGPKETQYF. This chain links TRBV6-6 with TRBJ2-5, with D possibly TRBD2 on 7 matching bases. The CDR3 loop spans 15 amino acids. CDR1 and CDR2 (germline): MNHNY, SVGAGI (reference sequence). The V end lost 6 bases, the J end lost 3 bases, and 17 bases lay between the germline ends.

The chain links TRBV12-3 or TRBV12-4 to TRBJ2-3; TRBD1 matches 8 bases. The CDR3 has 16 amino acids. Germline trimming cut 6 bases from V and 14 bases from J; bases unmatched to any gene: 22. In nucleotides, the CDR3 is TGTGCCAGCAGATCTTCGGACAGGGCGAGGTACAGAGACGCGTATTTT. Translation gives CASRSSDRARYRDAYF.

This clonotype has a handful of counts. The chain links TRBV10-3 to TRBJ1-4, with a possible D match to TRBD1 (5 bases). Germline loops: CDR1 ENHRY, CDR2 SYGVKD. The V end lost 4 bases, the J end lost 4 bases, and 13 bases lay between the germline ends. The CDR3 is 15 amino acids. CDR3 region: CAISARDGSNEKLFF. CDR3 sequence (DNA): TGTGCCATCAGTGCCCGGGACGGCAGTAATGAAAAACTGTTTTTT.